This entry describes one T cell receptor beta chain. The sample belongs to a study of blood T cell repertoires in COVID-19. About the research overall: There were acute and convalescent COVID-19 samples, and they came from the United States, Italy and Spain.

With 5 bases removed from V and 5 bases from J, the gap between germline ends came to 12 bases. Germline V gene sequence: CDR1 SEHNR, CDR2 FQNEAQ (reference sequence). This CDR3 contains 13 residues. Original analysis: Amplified reference gene primers provided the basis for estimating nucleated cell counts. Profiling relied on immunoSEQ multiplex PCR, and the TCRdb table lists in-frame clones only, not all of them. That table gives V, J and clone size, and the DNA gave D and trimming. In the table there are roughly 150,000 clones, 75% to 85% of which are singletons. Participants, about 18 to 90 years old, spanned around 25 US areas. Symptom resolution, clearance, or two negative PCRs marked donors in Cohort 3 as recovered.

This sequence originates from a woman aged 60-75 years who had recovered from COVID-19. V gene TRBV7-9 combines with J gene TRBJ2-5, with D perhaps TRBD2 (5 bases). Specimen: PBMCs or T cells enriched from blood (not recorded which). The CDR3: CASSPLVWETQYF. The CDR3, as DNA: TGTGCCAGCAGCCCACTAGTGTGGGAGACCCAGTACTTC.